This TCR beta chain appears in the sequencing data of a study of cytomegalovirus exposure and HLA in healthy donors. General observations from the study: Relative to the approximately 680-donor mean, N-insertions were reportedly fewer in an Asian-associated ancestry cluster in a later analysis. In an earlier analysis, most TCR beta V segments were productive about 87% or about 30% of the time.

Nominal health characterized the donors when sampled, though unrecorded immune exposures were likely. This CDR3 region has 13 residues. Germline V lookup: CDR1 SGHKS, CDR2 YYEKEE (reference sequence). Germline trimming cut 2 bases from V and 5 bases from J; bases unmatched to any gene: 2. The PCR ran on 60 Vbeta and 13 Jbeta primers. TCRdb keeps only in-frame clones here, not all; method: immunoSEQ multiplex PCR. The sample table sets out about 120,000 clones. As regards this clone: Antigen specificity is unknown.

The V gene is TRBV5-5, the J gene TRBJ1-1; 8 nucleotides match TRBD1. The clonotype was recovered from a young man in good health and CMV-seronegative. What was sequenced was PBMCs. CDR3 residues: CASSFQGATEAFF. In DNA, the CDR3 is TGTGCCAGCAGCTTCCAGGGGGCAACTGAAGCTTTCTTT. The whole variable domain, remainder taken from reference TRBV5-5 and TRBJ1-1, is DAGVTQSPTHLIKTRGQQVTLRCSPISGHKSVSWYQQVLGQGPQFIFQYYEKEERGRGNFPDRFSARQFPNYSSELNVNALLLGDSALYLCASSFQGATEAFFGQGTRLTVV.